The 9 T cell receptor beta chains below all came from one sample that was sequenced in a study of response to subunit inactivated influenza vaccine (dated by TCRdb to the late 2010s). The library was made by RT-PCR. The sequencer was an Illumina HiSeq 2500. TCRdb passed the public sequencing reads through fastp at Q25 and MiXCR, retaining productive beta sequences. CDR3 protein duplicates are merged, each entry listing the most common genes and DNA. In this sample the table shows more than 550,000 distinct CDR3 sequences, about 11% of which occur a single time. Clones ranked in the top ten supply about 11% of the sample. These same records also appear under a second study, on T cells expressing NK-cell markers. In that second paper, the authors write: TCR beta cDNA libraries were prepared using 5'RACE template switching, which introduced a universal primer site and unique molecular identifiers.

The sequenced sample was PBMCs from blood, obtained on the day of vaccination. These receptors all come from a man aged 50-59 years who received an inactivated influenza vaccine. Donor details come from another sample of the same person, matched by shared clones.

CDR3 DNA sequence: TGTGCCATCGGGACACCCAGCACAGATACGCAGTATTTT. It specifies CAIGTPSTDTQYF. The V call is TRBV10-3, the J call TRBJ2-3, with D maybe TRBD1 (6 bases). The CDR3 extends over 13 amino acids. V lost 8 bases and J 0 bases, leaving 9 bases between the germline ends. CDR1 ENHRY and CDR2 SYGVKD come from the germline V gene.

This clonotype was detected a few times. The V and J genes are TRBV27 and TRBJ2-4; 10 nucleotides match TRBD1. From germline, CDR1 is MNHEY and CDR2 SMNVEV (reference sequence). This CDR3 comprises 18 residues. The ends lost 5 bases at V and 2 bases at J; junction bases unmatched: 12. CDR3 in DNA: TGTGCCAGCAGTCCCATCGCGGGACAGGGGTTCACCAAAAACATTCAGTACTTC. Translating gives CASSPIAGQGFTKNIQYF.

This clonotype was found many times. The gene calls are TRBV5-6 and TRBJ2-1; D gene ambiguous. The CDR3 extends over 11 amino acids. Trimming stripped 3 bases from V and 5 bases from J, with 3 bases between. Germline V lookup: CDR1 SGHDT, CDR2 YYEEEE. The chain's CDR3 is CASSYNNEQFF. DNA of the CDR3: TGTGCCAGCAGCTACAACAATGAGCAGTTCTTC.

The CDR3 sequence: CAVGETTLNYGYTF. CDR3 DNA sequence: TGTGCCGTGGGGGAAACAACTCTTAACTATGGCTACACCTTC. The J gene is TRBJ1-2, the V gene TRBV7-9, with D possibly TRBD1 on 5 matching bases. V was pared by 11 bases and J by 1 base, with 17 bases between. This CDR3 is 14 amino acids long. CDR1 and CDR2 from the germline V gene are SEHNR and FQNEAQ (reference sequence).

V and J are TRBV6-1 and TRBJ1-4; D call uncertain. The germline gives CDR1 MNHNS, CDR2 SASEGT. The CDR3 runs to 13 residues. Trimming took off 10 bases at V and 5 bases at J, with 14 bases between the two ends. Written as DNA, the CDR3 is TGTGCCACCGGCGAAGGCCTCAATGAAAAACTGTTTTTT. Protein sequence: CATGEGLNEKLFF.

The gene calls are TRBV6-5 and TRBJ1-1, with D hard to call. V lost 2 bases and J 8 bases, leaving 12 bases between the germline ends. CDR3 length: 13 residues. Germline CDR1 and CDR2: MNHEY and SVGAGI. DNA for the CDR3: TGTGCCAGCAGTTACCGACTTACTCTGGAAGCTTTCTTT. Its protein product is CASSYRLTLEAFF.

In this sample, this clonotype turned up a few times. The rearrangement links TRBV6-2 or TRBV6-3 to TRBJ2-7; TRBD1 matches 11 bases. After removal of 0 bases from V and 7 bases from J, the junction contained 8 bases not matched to a gene. The CDR3 extends over 16 amino acids. Germline CDR1 MNHEY, CDR2 SVGEGT. This CDR3 reads CASSYSADRGRQEQYF. DNA of the CDR3: TGTGCCAGCAGTTACTCCGCGGACAGGGGGCGCCAAGAGCAGTACTTC.

The CDR3 reads CASSLSVGSGGELFF. The DNA for the CDR3 is TGCGCCAGCAGCTTGTCGGTGGGGTCCGGCGGGGAGCTGTTTTTT. The gene calls are TRBV5-1 and TRBJ2-2; D gene ambiguous. CDR3 length: 15 amino acids. Trimming took off 1 base at V and 7 bases at J, with 14 bases between the two ends. Germline V lookup: CDR1 SGHRS, CDR2 YFSETQ.

This clonotype was counted a few times. The V call is TRBV5-6, the J call TRBJ2-1; 7 nucleotides line up with TRBD2. J lost 4 bases, V lost 3 bases, and 7 bases had no gene match. Per germline, CDR1 SGHDT and CDR2 YYEEEE. This CDR3 contains 15 residues. In DNA form, the CDR3 reads TGTGCCAGCAGCTCGAATCCTAGCGGATACAATGAGCAGTTCTTC. Its translation is CASSSNPSGYNEQFF. Full variable domain (remainder filled in from reference TRBV5-6 and TRBJ2-1): DAGVTQSPTHLIKTRGQQVTLRCSPKSGHDTVSWYQQALGQGPQFIFQYYEEEERQRGNFPDRFSGHQFPNYSSELNVNALLLGDSALYLCASSSNPSGYNEQFFGPGTRLTVL.